A selection of T cell receptor beta chains follows, all from one sample in a study of T cells in Graves' hyperthyroidism and ophthalmopathy. TCRdb processed the multiplex PCR reads anew with MiXCR; each CDR3 protein has one entry. Among around 520,000 distinct CDR3 sequences, around 15% were seen once, and the ten largest hold around 17%. The sample comprised blood. The receptor set was obtained from a woman aged 18-29 years with Graves' hyperthyroidism. The conserved cysteine and the conserved F or W are not part of the CDR3 here.

CDR3: SAGGLTSGGSPSTDTQY
V: TRBV20-1
J: TRBJ2-3

CDR3: ASSLAPISSGANVLT
V: TRBV7-3
J: TRBJ2-6

CDR3: ASQYRALNTEAF
V: TRBV2
J: TRBJ1-1

CDR3: AWEDSAFNEQF
V: TRBV30
J: TRBJ2-1

CDR3: ASTGREPQPQH
V: TRBV6-1
J: TRBJ1-5

CDR3: ASSLAVKGADGYT
V: TRBV5-1
J: TRBJ1-2

CDR3: ASSQDGRRGYEQF
V: TRBV4-1
J: TRBJ2-1

CDR3: ASSRTWGAIYEQY
V: TRBV7-2
J: TRBJ2-7

CDR3: ASFGGGSSGSYEQY
V: TRBV6-1
J: TRBJ2-7

CDR3: ASSLEGQYTEAF
V: TRBV11-1
J: TRBJ1-1

CDR3: ASSLEGGSPLH
V: TRBV5-1
J: TRBJ1-6

CDR3: AWGRGNSPLH
V: TRBV30
J: TRBJ1-6

CDR3: ASSQGTGGNQPQH
V: TRBV2
J: TRBJ1-5

CDR3: ASTSRPRMSEAF
V: TRBV28
J: TRBJ1-1

CDR3: AWSPGHLIANQPQH
V: TRBV30
J: TRBJ1-5

CDR3: ASSIQHNSYNEQF
V: TRBV19
J: TRBJ2-1

CDR3: SAKLTSNYGYT
V: TRBV20-1
J: TRBJ1-2

CDR3: ASRLRQNTEAF
V: TRBV7-3
J: TRBJ1-1

CDR3: ASDRDPGSGANVLT
V: TRBV5-1
J: TRBJ2-6

CDR3: ASSIGGGSGLRETQY
V: TRBV19
J: TRBJ2-5

CDR3: AISESSGTAIAKNIQY
V: TRBV10-3
J: TRBJ2-4

CDR3: SAPGGGWYNEQF
V: TRBV20-1
J: TRBJ2-1

CDR3: ASSFGSRGREDEQF
V: TRBV12-3/TRBV12-4
J: TRBJ2-1

CDR3: ASSQDGAGVYEQY
V: TRBV4-2
J: TRBJ2-7

CDR3: ASSLAGGREQF
V: TRBV7-8
J: TRBJ2-1

CDR3: SASRGRQEETQY
V: TRBV20-1
J: TRBJ2-5

CDR3: ASSSPASGRPYNEQF
V: TRBV11-2
J: TRBJ2-1

CDR3: ASNPGQEVPGYT
V: TRBV5-6
J: TRBJ1-2

CDR3: ASSLATTNEQF
V: TRBV12-3/TRBV12-4
J: TRBJ2-1

CDR3: ASSYSTSVYSGNTIY
V: TRBV6-5
J: TRBJ1-3

CDR3: AWSRGLTGELF
V: TRBV30
J: TRBJ2-2

CDR3: ASSGLAGGLGQF
V: TRBV2
J: TRBJ2-1

CDR3: ASRTGGATGEKLF
V: TRBV28
J: TRBJ1-4

CDR3: ASSVEGTPTTDTQY
V: TRBV9
J: TRBJ2-3

CDR3: ASSLEPFSNTDTQY
V: TRBV5-1
J: TRBJ2-3

CDR3: ASSLESRSRSRGYNEQF
V: TRBV5-1
J: TRBJ2-1

CDR3: ARTGGDTEAF
V: TRBV30
J: TRBJ1-1

CDR3: ASSFGDRVWLDTGELF
V: TRBV19
J: TRBJ2-2

CDR3: ASISGKNTGELF
V: TRBV6-1
J: TRBJ2-2

CDR3: SARGRGTYNEQF
V: TRBV20-1
J: TRBJ2-1

CDR3: ASSQKPGLAQEQF
V: TRBV9
J: TRBJ2-1

CDR3: ASSESSGATEAF
V: TRBV7-3
J: TRBJ1-1

CDR3: ASIGGSTQY
V: TRBV19
J: .

CDR3: AIRRERDNEQF
V: TRBV10-3
J: TRBJ2-1

CDR3: ASSQEEAGGGSRLDTQY
V: TRBV3-1
J: TRBJ2-3

CDR3: ASSLLRAAAYEQY
V: TRBV5-6
J: TRBJ2-7

CDR3: ASKGQGEGEKLF
V: TRBV5-1
J: TRBJ1-4

CDR3: ASSLPDRGVWGYT
V: TRBV12-3/TRBV12-4
J: TRBJ1-2

CDR3: SLPDFASTDTQY
V: TRBV20-1
J: TRBJ2-3

CDR3: ASSYSSSRNEQF
V: TRBV6-6
J: TRBJ2-1